This passage covers 10 T cell receptor beta chains from one sample sequenced in a study of blood T cell repertoires in COVID-19. Data came from immunoSEQ multiplex PCR; TCRdb stores just in-frame clones and leaves some out. The sample contains 220,000 or so clones, just under 85% of which appear only once. The specimen was PBMCs or T cells enriched from blood (not recorded which). The receptors stem from a woman aged 40 to 55 with acute COVID-19.

This clone has only a few counts. V is TRBV5-1 and J is TRBJ2-5; 7 positions agree with TRBD1. CDR1 SGHRS and CDR2 YFSETQ come from the germline V gene. The CDR3 totals 14 residues. Losses at the gene ends were 0 bases for V and 4 bases for J; bases not matched to a gene: 3. The CDR3 region has the DNA TGCGCCAGCAGCTTGGAAGGGGGCGTAGAGACCCAGTACTTC. Protein product: CASSLEGGVETQYF.

The chain is built from TRBV4-2 and TRBJ1-2, with D maybe TRBD1 (6 bases). V lost 0 bases, J lost 5 bases, and 16 bases lay in between. Germline loops: CDR1 LGHNA, CDR2 YNFKEQ. The CDR3 spans 16 residues. The CDR3 DNA reads TGTGCCAGCAGCCAAGAACCTCGGGGGGCGTCATATGGCTACACCTTC. Its translation: CASSQEPRGASYGYTF.

This chain joins TRBV24-1 and TRBJ1-5; D is unresolved. Germline V gives CDR1 KGHDR, CDR2 SFDVKD. This CDR3 region has 14 residues. Trimming removed 1 base from V and 4 bases from J, with 7 bases in between. CDR3 sequence: CATSDLNRNQPQHF. Written as DNA, the CDR3 is TGTGCCACCAGTGATTTAAACCGGAATCAGCCCCAGCATTTT.

The rearrangement links TRBV12-3 or TRBV12-4 to TRBJ2-1; a weak D match, TRBD2 (5 bases). This CDR3 contains 13 residues. V was trimmed by 6 bases and J by 9 bases, leaving 15 bases between them. Here the CDR3 reads CASSPGWGLEQFF. The CDR3 DNA reads as TGTGCCAGCAGCCCGGGGTGGGGTCTTGAGCAGTTCTTC.

In this sample, this clone turned up a few times. The rearrangement uses TRBV6-4 and TRBJ1-1; D is possibly TRBD1 (5 bases). V was trimmed by 3 bases and J by 1 base, leaving 9 bases between them. The CDR3 loop spans 14 amino acids. Germline CDR1 is MRHNA and CDR2 is SNTAGT. CDR3 bases: TGTGCCAGCAGTGAATCAGGGTCGAACACTGAAGCTTTCTTT. Translating gives CASSESGSNTEAFF.

The V gene is TRBV27, the J gene TRBJ2-6, with D perhaps matching TRBD1 (5 bases). V was clipped by 7 bases and J by 3 bases, with 13 bases between them. CDR3 size: 15 residues. Germline loops: CDR1 MNHEY, CDR2 SMNVEV (reference sequence). The CDR3 loop reads CASTSPGHGANVLTF. The DNA for the CDR3 is TGTGCCAGCACCTCACCCGGACATGGGGCCAACGTCCTGACTTTC. Full variable domain (missing parts from reference TRBV27 and TRBJ2-6): EAQVTQNPRYLITVTGKKLTVTCSQNMNHEYMSWYRQDPGLGLRQIYYSMNVEVTDKGDVPEGYKVSRKEKRNFPLILESPSPNQTSLYFCASTSPGHGANVLTFGAGSRLTVL.

The chain recombines TRBV4-3 with TRBJ2-6; D is possibly TRBD2 (6 bases). CDR3 length: 17 amino acids. Germline V gene sequence: CDR1 LGHNA, CDR2 YSLEER. Deletions cut 4 bases from V and 0 bases from J, with 13 bases between. DNA for the CDR3: TGCGCCAGCAGCCGGGCAGCGCGGGGCTCTGGGGCCAACGTCCTGACTTTC. Encoded protein: CASSRAARGSGANVLTF.

V and J are TRBV28 and TRBJ1-4; 9 positions match TRBD1. V lost 4 bases, J lost 5 bases, and 8 bases stayed unmatched. Per germline, CDR1 MDHEN and CDR2 SYDVKM. The CDR3 has 16 residues. The CDR3 DNA reads TGTGCCAGCAGTTGGAGTACAGGGGGCGCCAATGAAAAACTGTTTTTT. Translation: CASSWSTGGANEKLFF.

The chain links TRBV12-3 or TRBV12-4 to TRBJ1-3, with D unresolved. This CDR3 is 13 amino acids long. V was pared by 1 base and J by 4 bases, with 5 bases between. The CDR3 nucleotides are TGTGCCAGCAGTTTAGAACTCGGAAACACCATATATTTT. Amino acids: CASSLELGNTIYF.

The chain employs TRBV10-2 and TRBJ2-3, with TRBD2 matching over 8 bases. The CDR3 contains 13 residues. Unmatched junction bases numbered 2, after V lost 8 bases and J lost 1 base. Looked up from germline, CDR1 is WSHSY and CDR2 is SAAADI. The CDR3 DNA reads TGCGCCAGCGGACTAGCCGGCACAGATACGCAGTATTTT. This encodes CASGLAGTDTQYF.